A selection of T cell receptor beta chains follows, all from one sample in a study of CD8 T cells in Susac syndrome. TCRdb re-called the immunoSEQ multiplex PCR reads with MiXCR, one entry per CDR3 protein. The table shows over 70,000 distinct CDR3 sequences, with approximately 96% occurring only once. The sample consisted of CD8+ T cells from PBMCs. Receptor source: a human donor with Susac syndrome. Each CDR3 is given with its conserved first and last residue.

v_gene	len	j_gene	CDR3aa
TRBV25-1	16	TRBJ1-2	CASSEFGAETNYGYTF
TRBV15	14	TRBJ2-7	CATSRGNGPYEQYF
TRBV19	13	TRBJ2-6	CASSLAGANVLTF
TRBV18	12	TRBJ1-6	CATGLGNSPLHF
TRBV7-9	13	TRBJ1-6	CATPTGDNSPLHF
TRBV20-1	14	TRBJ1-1	CSARVQGMNTEAFF
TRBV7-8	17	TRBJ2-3	CASSLGQGTLGTDTQYF
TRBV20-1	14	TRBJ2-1	CSALTGRSGNEQFF
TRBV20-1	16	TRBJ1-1	CSARGLSGQKNTEAFF
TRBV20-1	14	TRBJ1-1	CSARGGGGSTEAFF
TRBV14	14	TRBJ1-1	CASSRGLQGPEAFF
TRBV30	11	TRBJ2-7	CAWGDSYEQYF
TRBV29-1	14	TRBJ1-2	CSVGVIEYNYGYTF